Listed below are T cell receptor beta chains from one sample, sequenced in a study of T cell responses to AZD1222 COVID-19 vaccine. Data came from immunoSEQ multiplex PCR; TCRdb stores just in-frame clones and leaves some out. Found here are about 120,000 clones, 87% of them singletons; the top ten hold approximately 10%. Sequenced here: peripheral blood, sampled on day 0 of AZD1222 vaccination. The origin of the receptors is an adult in good health. The CDR3 runs from the conserved cysteine through the conserved F or W. The order of the fields is J gene, clone size, V gene, D gene, CDR3 protein, CDR3 DNA. A D gene is named only where the DNA matches it firmly. Clone size is given for some rows only: seen once, a few or many times, or a class if the clone is expanded.

J: TRBJ2-1; size: -; V: TRBV4-3; D: TRBD2; CDR3: CASSQDSGSSYNEQFF; DNA: TGCGCCAGCAGCCAAGATAGCGGGAGCTCCTACAATGAGCAGTTCTTC
J: TRBJ2-5; size: -; V: TRBV10-3; D: -; CDR3: CAISGGETQYF; DNA: TGTGCCATCAGTGGGGGAGAGACCCAGTACTTC
J: TRBJ2-7; size: -; V: TRBV2; D: TRBD2; CDR3: CASIQGLAGETSYEQYF; DNA: TGTGCCAGCATTCAGGGACTAGCGGGGGAAACCTCCTACGAGCAGTACTTC
J: TRBJ2-7; size: -; V: TRBV28; D: -; CDR3: CASSLYGTGSSYEQYF; DNA: TGTGCCAGCAGTTTATATGGAACAGGAAGCTCCTACGAGCAGTACTTC
J: TRBJ2-1; size: -; V: TRBV2; D: -; CDR3: CASSEATSSYNEQFF; DNA: TGTGCCAGCAGTGAAGCGACTAGCTCCTACAATGAGCAGTTCTTC
J: TRBJ1-2; size: -; V: TRBV5-1; D: -; CDR3: CASSRVDERGYTF; DNA: TGCGCCAGCAGCCGGGTAGACGAGCGCGGCTACACCTTC
J: TRBJ2-1; size: once; V: TRBV12-3/TRBV12-4; D: -; CDR3: CASSFRRGEQFF; DNA: TGTGCCAGCAGTTTTCGGCGGGGTGAGCAGTTCTTC
J: TRBJ2-2; size: once; V: TRBV2; D: -; CDR3: CASSDGGHTGELFF; DNA: TGTGCCAGCAGTGATGGCGGACATACCGGGGAGCTGTTTTTT
J: TRBJ2-1; size: -; V: TRBV10-3; D: TRBD2; CDR3: CAIGRRGGRNEQFF; DNA: TGTGCCATCGGCCGGCGGGGGGGCAGGAATGAGCAGTTCTTC
J: TRBJ2-1; size: -; V: TRBV12-5; D: -; CDR3: CASGSERNEQFF; DNA: TGTGCTAGTGGCAGTGAGAGGAATGAGCAGTTCTTC
J: TRBJ1-2; size: -; V: TRBV5-6; D: -; CDR3: CASSYPREGRGYGYTF; DNA: TGTGCCAGCAGCTACCCTAGGGAAGGGCGAGGCTATGGCTACACCTTC
J: TRBJ2-7; size: -; V: TRBV30; D: TRBD2; CDR3: CAWGLAGVIDYEQYF; DNA: TGTGCCTGGGGACTAGCGGGGGTGATAGACTACGAGCAGTACTTC
J: TRBJ2-3; size: -; V: TRBV11-3; D: -; CDR3: CASSFAFRGNARTDTQYF; DNA: TGTGCCAGCAGCTTTGCTTTTCGTGGTAACGCACGCACAGATACGCAGTATTTT
J: TRBJ1-6; size: -; V: TRBV2; D: -; CDR3: CASSPASSYNSPLHF; DNA: TGTGCCAGCAGCCCCGCTAGCTCCTATAATTCACCCCTCCACTTT
J: TRBJ2-5; size: -; V: TRBV4-3; D: TRBD2; CDR3: CASSQRTRQETQYF; DNA: TGCGCCAGCAGCCAACGGACTAGACAAGAGACCCAGTACTTC
J: TRBJ1-5; size: -; V: TRBV29-1; D: TRBD1; CDR3: CSVPGTGDSQPQHF; DNA: TGCAGCGTTCCCGGGACAGGGGATTCTCAGCCCCAGCATTTT
J: TRBJ2-5; size: -; V: TRBV29-1; D: -; CDR3: CSVTLYWGPETQYF; DNA: TGCAGCGTTACGCTATACTGGGGTCCGGAGACCCAGTACTTC
J: TRBJ2-1; size: few; V: TRBV7-2; D: -; CDR3: CASSLVRGSYNEQFF; DNA: TGTGCCAGCAGCTTAGTACGGGGGTCCTACAATGAGCAGTTCTTC
J: TRBJ2-2; size: -; V: TRBV9; D: -; CDR3: CASSVDGVSGELFF; DNA: TGTGCCAGCAGCGTAGATGGGGTTTCCGGGGAGCTGTTTTTT
J: TRBJ2-5; size: -; V: TRBV2; D: TRBD1; CDR3: CASSGDSQETQYF; DNA: TGTGCCAGCAGCGGGGACAGCCAAGAGACCCAGTACTTC
J: TRBJ1-1; size: -; V: TRBV6-5; D: -; CDR3: CASSYSSGLDTEAFF; DNA: TGTGCCAGCAGTTACTCTTCGGGGTTGGACACTGAAGCTTTCTTT
J: TRBJ2-1; size: -; V: TRBV10-1; D: TRBD1; CDR3: CARGGRRVNNEQFF; DNA: TGCGCCAGAGGGGGCCGGAGAGTGAATAATGAGCAGTTCTTC
J: TRBJ2-5; size: -; V: TRBV5-4; D: TRBD1; CDR3: CASSFPGGGQETQYF; DNA: TGTGCCAGCAGCTTTCCAGGGGGCGGCCAAGAGACCCAGTACTTC
J: TRBJ2-7; size: -; V: TRBV7-9; D: -; CDR3: CASSLTVDTYEQYF; DNA: TGTGCCAGCAGCCTAACAGTGGACACCTACGAGCAGTACTTC
J: TRBJ2-7; size: -; V: TRBV9; D: -; CDR3: CASSATGLLTSSYEQYF; DNA: TGTGCCAGCAGCGCGACAGGCCTATTAACGAGCTCCTACGAGCAGTACTTC
J: TRBJ2-3; size: -; V: TRBV2; D: TRBD2; CDR3: CASSLLAAGTDTQYF; DNA: TGTGCCAGCAGCCTGCTAGCGGCGGGCACAGATACGCAGTATTTT
J: TRBJ2-3; size: few; V: TRBV19; D: TRBD2; CDR3: CASSRGLAGGFSTDTQYF; DNA: TGTGCCAGTAGCCGGGGACTAGCGGGGGGGTTTAGCACAGATACGCAGTATTTT
J: TRBJ1-4; size: -; V: TRBV5-1; D: -; CDR3: CASSSGGSGEKLFF; DNA: TGCGCCAGCAGCTCTGGGGGTTCGGGAGAAAAACTGTTTTTT
J: TRBJ1-5; size: few; V: TRBV27; D: -; CDR3: CASSLSGDRFRNQPQHF; DNA: TGTGCCAGCAGTTTATCGGGAGACAGGTTCAGGAATCAGCCCCAGCATTTT
J: TRBJ1-1; size: -; V: TRBV3-1/TRBV3-2; D: -; CDR3: CASRLLGEGDTEAFF; DNA: TGTGCCAGCAGACTTCTAGGAGAGGGGGACACTGAAGCTTTCTTT
J: TRBJ1-1; size: few; V: TRBV19; D: -; CDR3: CASRSGQLNTEAFF; DNA: TGTGCCAGTAGAAGCGGGCAGCTGAACACTGAAGCTTTCTTT
J: TRBJ1-2; size: -; V: TRBV28; D: TRBD1; CDR3: CASSSPGQGAYGYTF; DNA: TGTGCCAGCAGTTCTCCGGGACAGGGGGCATATGGCTACACCTTC
J: TRBJ2-1; size: -; V: TRBV6-6; D: TRBD2; CDR3: CASRILAGPDNEQFF; DNA: TGTGCCAGCAGGATCCTAGCGGGGCCGGACAATGAGCAGTTCTTC
J: TRBJ1-5; size: -; V: TRBV28; D: TRBD1; CDR3: CASSSHSTGGFSQPQHF; DNA: TGTGCCAGCAGTTCCCACTCGACAGGGGGCTTTTCTCAGCCCCAGCATTTT
J: TRBJ2-1; size: -; V: TRBV27; D: -; CDR3: CASSLLGAAVGNEQFF; DNA: TGTGCCAGCAGTTTACTGGGCGCCGCCGTGGGCAATGAGCAGTTCTTC
J: TRBJ2-2; size: -; V: TRBV27; D: -; CDR3: CASSLSGEDTGELFF; DNA: TGTGCCAGCAGTTTATCAGGGGAGGACACCGGGGAGCTGTTTTTT
J: TRBJ2-7; size: -; V: TRBV10-2; D: TRBD2; CDR3: CASRDTSGNYEQYF; DNA: TGCGCCAGCAGGGACACTAGCGGGAACTACGAGCAGTACTTC
J: TRBJ2-5; size: -; V: TRBV2; D: TRBD1; CDR3: CASSASWTGQETQYF; DNA: TGTGCCAGCAGTGCAAGCTGGACAGGGCAAGAGACCCAGTACTTC
J: TRBJ2-7; size: -; V: TRBV27; D: -; CDR3: CASSLLGKGYEQYF; DNA: TGTGCCAGCAGTTTACTGGGAAAGGGCTACGAGCAGTACTTC
J: TRBJ2-2; size: -; V: TRBV11-3; D: -; CDR3: CASSSGEWGFSTGELFF; DNA: TGTGCCAGCAGCTCCGGAGAGTGGGGTTTCTCCACCGGGGAGCTGTTTTTT
J: TRBJ1-1; size: -; V: TRBV3-1/TRBV3-2; D: -; CDR3: CASSQASGGSAEAFF; DNA: TGTGCCAGCAGCCAAGCGTCCGGGGGGAGCGCTGAAGCTTTCTTT
J: TRBJ1-4; size: once; V: TRBV7-8; D: TRBD1; CDR3: CASSYHRGDSEKLFF; DNA: TGTGCCAGCAGCTACCACCGGGGGGACAGTGAAAAACTGTTTTTT
J: TRBJ1-2; size: -; V: TRBV15; D: -; CDR3: CATSTGFGYGYTF; DNA: TGTGCCACCAGCACAGGATTTGGCTATGGCTACACCTTC
J: TRBJ2-7; size: -; V: TRBV4-2; D: TRBD1; CDR3: CASSHGQGSYEQYF; DNA: TGTGCCAGCAGCCACGGACAGGGCTCCTACGAGCAGTACTTC
J: TRBJ2-7; size: -; V: TRBV7-8; D: TRBD2; CDR3: CASSPGRAYEQYF; DNA: TGTGCCAGCAGCCCGGGGAGGGCCTACGAGCAGTACTTC
J: TRBJ1-1; size: -; V: TRBV19; D: TRBD1; CDR3: CASSILTGGITEAFF; DNA: TGTGCCAGTAGTATTCTAACAGGGGGAATCACTGAAGCTTTCTTT
J: TRBJ1-1; size: -; V: TRBV2; D: TRBD1; CDR3: CASRTGAFF; DNA: TGTGCCAGCAGGACAGGGGCTTTCTTT
J: TRBJ2-4; size: -; V: TRBV19; D: TRBD1; CDR3: CASSIAGQAKGIQYF; DNA: TGTGCCAGTAGTATAGCGGGACAGGCCAAGGGCATTCAGTACTTC
J: TRBJ2-7; size: few; V: TRBV28; D: TRBD1; CDR3: CASSYASPGQETYEQYF; DNA: TGTGCCAGCAGTTACGCCTCACCGGGACAGGAGACCTACGAGCAGTACTTC
J: TRBJ2-7; size: -; V: TRBV7-2; D: TRBD1; CDR3: CASSQTGTGGPYEQYF; DNA: TGTGCCAGCAGCCAAACCGGGACAGGGGGCCCCTACGAGCAGTACTTC